Listed here is a single TCR beta chain. The antigen remains undetermined. Profiling relied on immunoSEQ multiplex PCR, and the TCRdb table lists in-frame clones only, not all of them. In the table there are more than 2 million clones, around 95% of which are singletons. Germline CDR1 is ENHRY and CDR2 is SYGVKD. The J segment lost 2 bases and the V segment lost 4 bases, leaving 7 bases of the junction unmatched. The CDR3 is 17 amino acids. The data were taken from a study of shared clonotypes between healthy human individuals. Study results and limitations: Relative to clonotypes present in all four donors, those not shared had lower generation probabilities.

Sequencing was carried out using naive CD4+ T cells sorted from blood. Subset denoted: CD45RA+ positively selected. The chain carries TRBV10-3 and TRBJ2-5, with 13 bases matching TRBD2. The receptor comes from a young man in good health. In DNA form, the CDR3 reads TGTGCCATCAGTGGTCTTAAACTAGCGGGGGGGCAAGAGACCCAGTACTTC. This translates into CAISGLKLAGGQETQYF.